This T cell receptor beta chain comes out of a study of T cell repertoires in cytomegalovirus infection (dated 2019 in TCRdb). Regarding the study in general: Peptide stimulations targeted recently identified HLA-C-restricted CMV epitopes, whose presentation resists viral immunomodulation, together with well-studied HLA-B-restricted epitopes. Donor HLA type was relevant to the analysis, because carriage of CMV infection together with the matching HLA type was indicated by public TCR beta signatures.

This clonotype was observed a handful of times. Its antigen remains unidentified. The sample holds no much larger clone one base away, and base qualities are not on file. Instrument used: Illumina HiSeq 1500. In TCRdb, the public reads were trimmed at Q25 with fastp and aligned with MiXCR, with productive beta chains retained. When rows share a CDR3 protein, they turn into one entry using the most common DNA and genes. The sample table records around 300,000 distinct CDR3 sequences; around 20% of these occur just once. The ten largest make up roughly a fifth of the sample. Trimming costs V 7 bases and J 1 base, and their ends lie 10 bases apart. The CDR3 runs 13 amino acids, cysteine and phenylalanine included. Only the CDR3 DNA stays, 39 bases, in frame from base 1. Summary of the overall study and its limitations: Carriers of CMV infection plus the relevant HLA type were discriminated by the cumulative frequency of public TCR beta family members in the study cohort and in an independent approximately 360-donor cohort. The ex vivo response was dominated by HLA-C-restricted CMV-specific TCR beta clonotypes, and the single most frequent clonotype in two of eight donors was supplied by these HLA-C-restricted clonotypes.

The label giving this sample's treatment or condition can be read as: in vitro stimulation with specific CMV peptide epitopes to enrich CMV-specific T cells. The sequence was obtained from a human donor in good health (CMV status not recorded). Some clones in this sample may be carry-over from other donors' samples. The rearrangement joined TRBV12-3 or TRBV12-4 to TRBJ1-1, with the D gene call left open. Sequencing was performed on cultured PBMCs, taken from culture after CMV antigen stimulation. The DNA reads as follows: TGTGCCAGCATCCTTGCATGGAACACTGAAGCTTTCTTT. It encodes CASILAWNTEAFF.